This is a list of T cell receptor beta chains from one sample in a study of cytomegalovirus exposure and HLA in healthy donors. Repertoires were generated with immunoSEQ multiplex PCR, while TCRdb's copy carries only in-frame clones and drops some. Seen here are more than 100,000 clones, roughly 80% observed once, and the top ten hold roughly 2.5%. Specimen: PBMCs. The receptor set was obtained from a middle-aged woman in good health and CMV-seropositive. CDR3s include the opening cysteine and the closing phenylalanine or tryptophan. D genes are given only for firm matches. The listing skips clone size in some rows; elsewhere it reads once, few, many or a size class.

size	length	D	V	J	CDR3	DNA
NA	13	NA	TRBV1	TRBJ2-1	CTSGAGGLNEQFF	TGCACCAGCGGGGCGGGGGGACTCAATGAGCAGTTCTTC
NA	16	TRBD1	TRBV6-6	TRBJ2-1	CASSDINRGTYNEQFF	TGTGCCAGCAGCGATATAAACAGGGGGACATACAATGAGCAGTTCTTC
NA	19	NA	TRBV4-3	TRBJ2-1	CASSQESVVGLASWNEQFF	TGCGCCAGCAGCCAAGAATCAGTAGTAGGGCTAGCGAGCTGGAATGAGCAGTTCTTC
few	13	NA	TRBV6-5	TRBJ2-1	CASSSYRDNEQFF	TGTGCCAGCAGCTCCTACAGGGATAATGAGCAGTTCTTC
NA	14	TRBD2	TRBV27	TRBJ2-7	CASRKAGGQYEQYF	TGTGCCAGCAGGAAAGCGGGAGGGCAGTACGAGCAGTACTTC
once	14	NA	TRBV4-3	TRBJ2-5	CASSSGTGVETQYF	TGCGCCAGCAGCTCCGGGACGGGGGTCGAGACCCAGTACTTC
NA	15	TRBD2	TRBV12-5	TRBJ2-2	CASGSGGGNTGELFF	TGTGCTAGTGGTTCGGGAGGGGGGAACACCGGGGAGCTGTTTTTT
NA	16	NA	TRBV2	TRBJ2-3	CASSEGSRPSSDTQYF	TGTGCCAGCAGTGAAGGGTCTAGACCTTCTTCCGATACGCAGTATTTT
NA	16	TRBD2	TRBV5-1	TRBJ2-7	CASSGGLAGAAYEQYF	TGCGCCAGCAGCGGGGGACTAGCGGGGGCGGCCTACGAGCAGTACTTC
NA	15	NA	TRBV11-2	TRBJ2-1	CASSLTGGSYNEQFF	TGTGCCAGCAGCTTAACCGGGGGCTCCTACAATGAGCAGTTCTTC
NA	14	TRBD1	TRBV27	TRBJ2-5	CASSFSGGQGTQYF	TGTGCCAGCAGTTTCTCAGGGGGCCAAGGGACCCAGTACTTC
once	14	NA	TRBV18	TRBJ1-2	CASSPNRDDYGYTF	TGTGCCAGCTCACCCAACAGGGACGACTATGGCTACACCTTC
few	14	NA	TRBV25-1	TRBJ1-3	CASSEPGGSNTIYF	TGTGCCAGCAGTGAACCCGGGGGGTCGAACACCATATATTTT
NA	19	TRBD2	TRBV4-1	TRBJ2-1	CASSQEGLAGGLVANEQFF	TGCGCCAGCAGCCAGGAGGGGCTAGCGGGGGGCCTTGTGGCCAATGAGCAGTTCTTC
NA	13	NA	TRBV7-2	TRBJ1-1	CASSIQGNTEAFF	TGTGCCAGCAGCATACAGGGGAACACTGAAGCTTTCTTT
NA	15	NA	TRBV5-6	TRBJ2-5	CASSFAGTDQETQYF	TGTGCCAGCAGCTTCGCGGGGACAGATCAAGAGACTCAGTACTTC
NA	15	TRBD1	TRBV6-5	TRBJ2-7	CASSFGTGSSYEQYF	TGTGCCAGCAGTTTCGGGACAGGGAGCTCCTACGAGCAGTACTTC
NA	14	NA	TRBV5-1	TRBJ2-7	CASSLEQAGDEQYF	TGCGCCAGCAGCTTGGAACAGGCAGGCGACGAGCAGTACTTC
few	16	TRBD2	TRBV9	TRBJ2-1	CASSVGGLAGYDEQFF	TGTGCCAGCAGCGTAGGTGGGCTAGCGGGGTACGATGAGCAGTTCTTC
NA	18	TRBD2	TRBV14	TRBJ2-7	CASSQWASGFTGTYEQYF	TGTGCCAGCAGCCAATGGGCTAGCGGGTTTACGGGAACCTACGAGCAGTACTTC
few	14	NA	TRBV19	TRBJ1-1	CASSIRSENTEAFF	TGTGCCAGTAGTATCAGGTCGGAGAACACTGAAGCTTTCTTT
NA	16	NA	TRBV6-1	TRBJ1-5	CASSEAGASGYQPQHF	TGTGCCAGCAGTGAAGCGGGGGCAAGTGGTTATCAGCCCCAGCATTTT
NA	16	TRBD2	TRBV7-7	TRBJ2-5	CASSIGTSGTQETQYF	TGTGCTAGCAGCATCGGGACTAGCGGAACCCAAGAGACCCAGTACTTC
NA	16	TRBD1	TRBV10-1	TRBJ2-5	CASSGATTGKGETQYF	TGCGCCAGCAGTGGGGCCACGACAGGGAAGGGGGAGACCCAGTACTTC
NA	18	NA	TRBV28	TRBJ2-4	CASSFLSSRGSRENIQYF	TGTGCCAGCAGTTTTTTGAGTAGTCGGGGATCCAGAGAAAACATTCAGTACTTC
NA	15	TRBD2	TRBV5-1	TRBJ2-5	CASSRIAGGQETQYF	TGCGCCAGCAGTCGGATAGCGGGAGGTCAGGAGACCCAGTACTTC
once	13	TRBD2	TRBV5-1	TRBJ2-7	CASSLPGGDEQYF	TGCGCCAGCAGCTTGCCGGGAGGGGACGAGCAGTACTTC
few	14	NA	TRBV28	TRBJ1-4	CASSSVTTNEKLFF	TGTGCCAGCAGCTCGGTGACAACTAATGAAAAACTGTTTTTT
NA	15	NA	TRBV21-1	TRBJ1-2	CASSKSRGYDYGYTF	TGTGCCAGCAGCAAATCTCGGGGGTATGACTATGGCTACACCTTC
NA	16	TRBD1	TRBV27	TRBJ1-1	CASSRGQGGKNTEAFF	TGTGCCAGCAGCCGCGGACAGGGTGGGAAGAACACTGAAGCTTTCTTT
NA	17	TRBD2	TRBV5-1	TRBJ2-4	CASSLVGLVEAKNIQYF	TGCGCCAGCAGCTTGGTCGGACTAGTGGAAGCCAAAAACATTCAGTACTTC
NA	13	TRBD2	TRBV29-1	TRBJ2-7	CSATAGSGYEQYF	TGCAGCGCCACCGCTGGTAGCGGGTACGAGCAGTACTTC
NA	13	TRBD1	TRBV6-6	TRBJ2-7	CASSQTGPYEQYF	TGTGCCAGCAGCCAGACAGGGCCCTACGAGCAGTACTTC
NA	15	TRBD1	TRBV27	TRBJ1-2	CASRGRQGVNYGYTF	TGTGCCAGCAGGGGGCGACAGGGGGTTAACTATGGCTACACCTTC